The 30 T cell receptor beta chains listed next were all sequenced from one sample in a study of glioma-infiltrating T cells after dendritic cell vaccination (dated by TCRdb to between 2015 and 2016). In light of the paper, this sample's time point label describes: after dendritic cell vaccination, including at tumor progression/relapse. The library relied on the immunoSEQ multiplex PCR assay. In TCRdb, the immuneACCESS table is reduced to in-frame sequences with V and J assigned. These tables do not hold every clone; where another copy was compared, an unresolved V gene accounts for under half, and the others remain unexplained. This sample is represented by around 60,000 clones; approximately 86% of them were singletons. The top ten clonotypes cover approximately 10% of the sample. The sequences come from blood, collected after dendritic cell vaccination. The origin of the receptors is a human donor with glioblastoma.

The CDR3 is CASSQGAGGRTEAFF. CDR3 sequence (DNA): TGCGCCAGCAGCCAAGGAGCGGGGGGCAGGACTGAAGCTTTCTTT. V and J are TRBV4-3 and TRBJ1-1, with D possibly being TRBD1 (6 bases). Looked up from germline, CDR1 is LGHNA and CDR2 is YSLEER. Trimming removed 1 base from V and 5 bases from J, with 14 bases in between. This CDR3 comprises 15 residues.

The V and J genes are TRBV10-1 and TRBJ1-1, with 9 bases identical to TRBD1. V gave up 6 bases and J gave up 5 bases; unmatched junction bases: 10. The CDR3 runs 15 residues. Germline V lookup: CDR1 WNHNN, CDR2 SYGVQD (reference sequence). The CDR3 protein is CASSVGTGGATEAFF. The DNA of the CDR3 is TGCGCCAGCAGCGTGGGTACAGGGGGCGCGACTGAAGCTTTCTTT.

In nucleotides, the CDR3 is TGTGCCTGGACCAGGGAAAATGAGCAGTTCTTC. Translation gives CAWTRENEQFF. The chain has TRBV30 and TRBJ2-1; TRBD1 might be the D (5 bases). The germline CDR1 and CDR2 sequences are GTSNPN and SVGIG (reference sequence). Deletions cut 4 bases from V and 7 bases from J, with 8 bases between. The CDR3 extends over 11 amino acids.

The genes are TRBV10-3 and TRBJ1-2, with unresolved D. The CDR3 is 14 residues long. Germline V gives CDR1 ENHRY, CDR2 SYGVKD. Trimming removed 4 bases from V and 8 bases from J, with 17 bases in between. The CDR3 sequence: CAISADGPPGGYTF. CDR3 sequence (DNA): TGTGCCATCAGTGCGGACGGCCCACCGGGGGGCTACACCTTC.

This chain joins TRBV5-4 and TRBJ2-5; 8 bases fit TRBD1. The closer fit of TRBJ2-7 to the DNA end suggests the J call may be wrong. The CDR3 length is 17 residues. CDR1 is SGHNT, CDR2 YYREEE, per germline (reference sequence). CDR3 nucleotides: TGTGCCAGCAGCTTGGGGAGTCGACAGGGGTATTCCTACGAGCAGTACTTC. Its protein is CASSLGSRQGYSYEQYF.

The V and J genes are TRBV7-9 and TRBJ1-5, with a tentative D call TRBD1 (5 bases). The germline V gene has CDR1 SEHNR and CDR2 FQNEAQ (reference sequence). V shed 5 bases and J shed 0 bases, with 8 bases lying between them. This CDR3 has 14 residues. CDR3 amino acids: CASSRDSSNQPQHF. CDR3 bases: TGTGCCAGCAGCCGTGACAGTAGCAATCAGCCCCAGCATTTT.

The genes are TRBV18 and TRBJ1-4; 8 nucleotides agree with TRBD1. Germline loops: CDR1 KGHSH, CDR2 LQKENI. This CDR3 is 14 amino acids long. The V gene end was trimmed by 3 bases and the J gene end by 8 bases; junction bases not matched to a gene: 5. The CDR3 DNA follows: TGTGCCAGCTCACCGGGACAGGTCAGAGAAAAACTGTTTTTT. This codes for CASSPGQVREKLFF.

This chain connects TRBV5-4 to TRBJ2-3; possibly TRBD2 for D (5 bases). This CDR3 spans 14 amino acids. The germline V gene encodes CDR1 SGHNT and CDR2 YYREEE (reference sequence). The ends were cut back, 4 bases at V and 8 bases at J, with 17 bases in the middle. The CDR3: CASSPQLHEGTQYF. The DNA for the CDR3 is TGTGCCAGCAGCCCCCAGCTCCACGAGGGTACGCAGTATTTT.

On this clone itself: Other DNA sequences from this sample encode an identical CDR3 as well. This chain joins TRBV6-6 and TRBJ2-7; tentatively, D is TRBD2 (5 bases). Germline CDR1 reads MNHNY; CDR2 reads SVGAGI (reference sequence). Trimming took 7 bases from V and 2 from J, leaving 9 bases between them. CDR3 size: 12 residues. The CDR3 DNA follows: TGTGCCAGCACTTCCGGGACCTACGAGCAGTACTTC. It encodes CASTSGTYEQYF.

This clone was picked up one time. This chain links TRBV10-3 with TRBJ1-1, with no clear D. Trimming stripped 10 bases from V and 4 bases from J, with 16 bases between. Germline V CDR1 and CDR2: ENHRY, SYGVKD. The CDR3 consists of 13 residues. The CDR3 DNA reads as TGTGCCACCTGGACTCGAGAAGGCACTGAAGCTTTCTTT. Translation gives CATWTREGTEAFF.

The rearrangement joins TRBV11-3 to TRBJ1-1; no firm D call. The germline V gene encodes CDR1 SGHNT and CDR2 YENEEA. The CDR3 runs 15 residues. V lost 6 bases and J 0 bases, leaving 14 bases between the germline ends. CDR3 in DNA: TGTGCCAGCAGTACCAATCCACTCATGAACACTGAAGCTTTCTTT. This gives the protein CASSTNPLMNTEAFF. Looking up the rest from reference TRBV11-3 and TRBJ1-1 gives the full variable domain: EAGVVQSPRYKIIEKKQPVAFWCNPISGHNTLYWYLQNLGQGPELLIRYENEEAVDDSQLPKDRFSAERLKGVDSTLKIQPAELGDSAVYLCASSTNPLMNTEAFFGQGTRLTVV.

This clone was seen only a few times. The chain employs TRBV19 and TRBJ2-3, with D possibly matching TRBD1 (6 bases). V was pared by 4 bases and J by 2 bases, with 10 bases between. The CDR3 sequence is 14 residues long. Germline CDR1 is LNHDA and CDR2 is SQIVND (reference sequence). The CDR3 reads CASSKDRYTDTQYF. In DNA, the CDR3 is TGTGCCAGTAGTAAGGACAGATACACAGATACGCAGTATTTT.

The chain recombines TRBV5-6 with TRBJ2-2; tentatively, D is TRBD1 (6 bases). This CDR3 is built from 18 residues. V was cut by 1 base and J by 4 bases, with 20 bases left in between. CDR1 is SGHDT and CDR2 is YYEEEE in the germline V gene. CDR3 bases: TGTGCCAGCAGCTTGTGGGCAGGGGATCCCGCGGGCACCGGGGAGCTGTTTTTT. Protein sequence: CASSLWAGDPAGTGELFF.

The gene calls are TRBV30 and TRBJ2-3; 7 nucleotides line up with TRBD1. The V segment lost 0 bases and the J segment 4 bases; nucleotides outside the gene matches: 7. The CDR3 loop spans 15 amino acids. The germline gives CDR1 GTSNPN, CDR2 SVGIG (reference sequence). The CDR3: CAWSVRDSDSDTQYF. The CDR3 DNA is TGTGCCTGGAGTGTCCGGGACAGCGATTCAGATACGCAGTATTTT. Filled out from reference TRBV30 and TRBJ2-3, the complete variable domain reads SQTIHQWPATLVQPVGSPLSLECTVEGTSNPNLYWYRQAAGRGLQLLFYSVGIGQISSEVPQNLSASRPQDRQFILSSKKLLLSDSGFYLCAWSVRDSDSDTQYFGPGTRLTVL.

The CDR3 is CASSVMQGRVGQPQHF. In DNA, the CDR3 is TGTGCCAGCAGCGTAATGCAGGGGAGAGTCGGTCAGCCCCAGCATTTT. The J gene is TRBJ1-5, the V gene TRBV7-8, with D possibly matching TRBD1 (6 bases). V lost 5 bases and J lost 6, with 20 bases in between. The germline gives CDR1 SGHVS, CDR2 FQNEAQ. The CDR3 length is 16 residues.

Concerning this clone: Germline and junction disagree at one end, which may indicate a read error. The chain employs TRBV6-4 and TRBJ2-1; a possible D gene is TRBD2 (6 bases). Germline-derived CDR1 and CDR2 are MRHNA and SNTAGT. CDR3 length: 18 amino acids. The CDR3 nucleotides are TGTGCCAGCAGTTACTCGACTCTTGGGGGGAGCTCCTACAATGAGCAGTTCTTC. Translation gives CASSYSTLGGSSYNEQFF.

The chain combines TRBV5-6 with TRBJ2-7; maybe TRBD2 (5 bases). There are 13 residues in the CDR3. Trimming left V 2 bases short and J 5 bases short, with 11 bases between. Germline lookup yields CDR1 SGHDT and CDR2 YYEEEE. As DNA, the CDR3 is TGTGCCAGCAGCTTACCGGGGAATGACGAGCAGTACTTC. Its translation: CASSLPGNDEQYF.

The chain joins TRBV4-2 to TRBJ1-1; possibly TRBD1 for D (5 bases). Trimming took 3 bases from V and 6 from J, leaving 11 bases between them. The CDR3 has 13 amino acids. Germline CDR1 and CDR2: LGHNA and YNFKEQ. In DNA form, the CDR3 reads TGTGCCAGCAGCCAGTCAGGGATACCTGAAGCTTTCTTT. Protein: CASSQSGIPEAFF.

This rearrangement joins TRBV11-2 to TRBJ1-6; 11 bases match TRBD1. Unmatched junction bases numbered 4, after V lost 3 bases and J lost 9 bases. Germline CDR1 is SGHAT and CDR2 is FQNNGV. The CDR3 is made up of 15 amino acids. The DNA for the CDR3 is TGTGCCAGCAGCTTTTCCGGGACAGGGGGTTCACCCCTCCACTTT. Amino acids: CASSFSGTGGSPLHF. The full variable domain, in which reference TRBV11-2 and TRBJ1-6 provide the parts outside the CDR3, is EAGVAQSPRYKIIEKRQSVAFWCNPISGHATLYWYQQILGQGPKLLIQFQNNGVVDDSQLPKDRFSAERLKGVDSTLKIQPAKLEDSAVYLCASSFSGTGGSPLHFGNGTRLTVT.

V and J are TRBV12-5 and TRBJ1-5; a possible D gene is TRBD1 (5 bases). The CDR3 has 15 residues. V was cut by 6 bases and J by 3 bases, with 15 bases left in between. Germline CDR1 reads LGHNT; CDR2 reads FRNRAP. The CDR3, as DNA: TGTGCTAGTGGCCTTGAGTCCGGACACAATCAGCCCCAGCATTTT. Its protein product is CASGLESGHNQPQHF.

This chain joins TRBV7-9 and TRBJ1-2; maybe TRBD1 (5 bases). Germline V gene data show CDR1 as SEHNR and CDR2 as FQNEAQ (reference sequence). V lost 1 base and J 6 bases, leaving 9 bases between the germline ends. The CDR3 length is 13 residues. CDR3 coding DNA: TGTGCCAGCAGCTTAGACAGGCCACATGGCTACACCTTC. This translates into CASSLDRPHGYTF. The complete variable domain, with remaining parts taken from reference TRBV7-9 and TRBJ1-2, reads DTGVSQNPRHKITKRGQNVTFRCDPISEHNRLYWYRQTLGQGPEFLTYFQNEAQLEKSRLLSDRFSAERPKGSFSTLEIQRTEQGDSAMYLCASSLDRPHGYTFGSGTRLTVV.

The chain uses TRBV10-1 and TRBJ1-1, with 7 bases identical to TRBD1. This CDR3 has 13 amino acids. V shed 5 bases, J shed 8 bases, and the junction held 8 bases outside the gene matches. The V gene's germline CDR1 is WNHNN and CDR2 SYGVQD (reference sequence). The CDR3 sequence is CASSRQGVLEAFF. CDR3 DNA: TGCGCCAGCAGTCGACAGGGTGTCCTCGAAGCTTTCTTT.

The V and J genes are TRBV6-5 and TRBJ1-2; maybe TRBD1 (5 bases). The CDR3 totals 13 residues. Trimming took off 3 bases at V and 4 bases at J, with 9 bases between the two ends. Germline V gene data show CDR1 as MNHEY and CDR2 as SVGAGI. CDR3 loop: CASSYEGAYGYTF. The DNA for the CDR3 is TGTGCCAGCAGTTATGAAGGGGCCTATGGCTACACCTTC.

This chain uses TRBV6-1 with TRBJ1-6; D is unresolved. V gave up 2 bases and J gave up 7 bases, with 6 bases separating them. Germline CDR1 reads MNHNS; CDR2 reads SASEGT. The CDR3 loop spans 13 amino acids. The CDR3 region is CASSEIGNSPLHF. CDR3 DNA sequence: TGTGCCAGCAGTGAAATCGGGAATTCACCCCTCCACTTT.

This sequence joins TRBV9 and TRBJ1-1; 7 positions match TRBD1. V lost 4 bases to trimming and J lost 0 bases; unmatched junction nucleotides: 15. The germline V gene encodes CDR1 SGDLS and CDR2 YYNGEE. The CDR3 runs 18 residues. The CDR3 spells CASSTNRDSFRMNTEAFF. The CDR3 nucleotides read TGTGCCAGCAGCACCAACCGGGACAGTTTTCGGATGAACACTGAAGCTTTCTTT.

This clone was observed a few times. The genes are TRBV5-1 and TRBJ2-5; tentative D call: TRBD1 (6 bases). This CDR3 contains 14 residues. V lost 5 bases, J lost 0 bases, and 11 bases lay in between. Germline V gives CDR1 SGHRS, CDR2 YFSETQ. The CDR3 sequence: CASSPGTNQETQYF. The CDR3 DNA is TGCGCCAGCAGTCCCGGGACAAACCAAGAGACCCAGTACTTC.

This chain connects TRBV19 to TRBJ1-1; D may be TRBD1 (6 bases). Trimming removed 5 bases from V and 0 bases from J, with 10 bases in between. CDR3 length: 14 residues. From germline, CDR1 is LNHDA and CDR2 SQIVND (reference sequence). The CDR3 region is CASSSRTVNTEAFF. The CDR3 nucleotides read TGTGCCAGTAGTTCCAGGACAGTGAACACTGAAGCTTTCTTT.

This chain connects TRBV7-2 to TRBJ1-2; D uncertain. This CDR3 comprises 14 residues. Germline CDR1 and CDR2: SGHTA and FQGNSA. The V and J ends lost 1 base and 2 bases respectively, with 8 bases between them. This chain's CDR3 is CASSLGSPNYGYTF. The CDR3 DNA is TGTGCCAGCAGCTTAGGCAGTCCCAACTATGGCTACACCTTC.

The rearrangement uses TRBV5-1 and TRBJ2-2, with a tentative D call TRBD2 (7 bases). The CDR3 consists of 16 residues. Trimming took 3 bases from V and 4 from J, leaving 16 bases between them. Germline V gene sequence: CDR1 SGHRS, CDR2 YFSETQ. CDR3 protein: CASSSPRGPATGELFF. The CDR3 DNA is TGCGCCAGCAGCTCACCGCGGGGGCCCGCCACCGGGGAGCTGTTTTTT.

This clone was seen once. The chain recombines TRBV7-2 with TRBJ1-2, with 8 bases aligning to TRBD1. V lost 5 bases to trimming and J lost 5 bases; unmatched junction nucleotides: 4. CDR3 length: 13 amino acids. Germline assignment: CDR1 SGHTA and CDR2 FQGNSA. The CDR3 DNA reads TGTGCCAGCAGCCCGGACAGGGCGTATGGCTACACCTTC. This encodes CASSPDRAYGYTF.